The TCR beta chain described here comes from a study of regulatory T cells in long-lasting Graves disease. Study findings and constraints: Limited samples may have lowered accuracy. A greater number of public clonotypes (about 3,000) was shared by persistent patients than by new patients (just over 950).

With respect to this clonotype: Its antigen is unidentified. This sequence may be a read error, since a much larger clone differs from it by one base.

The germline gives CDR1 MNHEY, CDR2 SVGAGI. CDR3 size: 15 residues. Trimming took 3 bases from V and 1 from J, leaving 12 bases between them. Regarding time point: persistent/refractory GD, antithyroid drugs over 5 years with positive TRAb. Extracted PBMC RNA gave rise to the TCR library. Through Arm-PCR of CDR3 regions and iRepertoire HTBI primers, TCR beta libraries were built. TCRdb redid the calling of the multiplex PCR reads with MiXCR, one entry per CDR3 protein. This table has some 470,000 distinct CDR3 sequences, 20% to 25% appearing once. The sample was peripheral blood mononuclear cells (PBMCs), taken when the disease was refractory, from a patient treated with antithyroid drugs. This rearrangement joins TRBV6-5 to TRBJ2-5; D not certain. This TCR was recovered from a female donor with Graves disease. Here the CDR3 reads CASSYPRSGQETQYF. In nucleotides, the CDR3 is TGTGCCAGCAGTTATCCGAGGTCAGGCCAAGAGACCCAGTACTTC.